The present TCR beta chain was sequenced within a study of post-analysis software for immune sequencing data. Study-wide context: Secondary progressive, relapsing-remitting and progressive-relapsing multiple sclerosis were among the included disease courses.

The study's findings and limits: Patients used several TRBV segments, including TRBV5-6, TRBV5-1 and TRBV20-1, more often than controls.

Trimming cost V 3 bases and J 0 bases, with 13 bases left between them. The CDR3 runs 16 residues. CDR1 SGDLS and CDR2 YYNGEE come from the germline V gene. Each TCR beta cDNA library carried unique molecular identifiers. TCRdb analysed the PCR reads with MiXCR anew, one entry per CDR3 protein. The data show roughly 800,000 distinct CDR3 sequences, about 53% seen once. This clonotype occurred a few times. Its antigen is undetermined. The sequencing sample was made of blood. The chain uses TRBV9 and TRBJ2-1; no reliable D call. The receptor comes from a girl between 10 and 17 years old with multiple sclerosis. This CDR3 reads CASSAGGRSSYNEQFF. As DNA, the CDR3 is TGTGCCAGCAGCGCGGGCGGACGCAGCTCCTACAATGAGCAGTTCTTC.